These 27 T cell receptor beta chains share one sample of origin, sequenced in a study of a mutant IDH1 vaccine in newly diagnosed glioma. The protocol was immunoSEQ multiplex PCR, while the TCRdb copy is restricted to in-frame clones and leaves out a portion. Of 45,000 to 50,000 clones listed, 88% were seen once; the top ten hold 5.7%. No antigens are known for them. The sample's time point: week 35, safety follow-up. In every dose of vaccine, 300 ug of mutant IDH1 20-mer peptide was given alongside topical imiquimod. The sample in question was PBMCs, obtained from a glioma patient whose treatment included an IDH1 peptide vaccine. These receptors were taken from a woman aged 35 to 49 with glioma.

J is TRBJ1-4 and V is TRBV5-6; possible D gene TRBD1, 6 bases. CDR3 size: 16 residues. Germline CDR1 and CDR2: SGHDT and YYEEEE. V was clipped by 4 bases and J by 8 bases, with 21 bases between them. CDR3 coding DNA: TGTGCCAGCAGCACCCCTCACAGGGTAGGCGGAGAAAAACTGTTTTTT. Translated, it gives CASSTPHRVGGEKLFF.

The chain has TRBV29-1 and TRBJ1-1; tentative D call: TRBD1 (5 bases). V lost 5 bases to trimming and J lost 11 bases, with 21 bases between them. Germline loops: CDR1 SQVTM, CDR2 ANQGSEA. The CDR3 is 13 amino acids. Here the CDR3 reads CSVSLGTPGDAFF. CDR3 coding DNA: TGCAGCGTTTCGCTTGGGACTCCCGGAGACGCTTTCTTT.

The rearrangement joins TRBV5-1 to TRBJ2-3; 11 bases fit TRBD2. The germline V gene has CDR1 SGHRS and CDR2 YFSETQ. The trim removed 0 bases at V and 5 bases at J, leaving 2 bases unmatched. The CDR3 has 15 residues. CDR3 DNA: TGCGCCAGCAGCTTGGTAGCGGGGGGGCAAGATACGCAGTATTTT. Protein sequence: CASSLVAGGQDTQYF.

This clone was counted a few times. V is TRBV5-1 and J is TRBJ2-3; 7 nucleotides line up with TRBD1. This CDR3 is 16 amino acids long. V shed 4 bases, J shed 3 bases, and the junction held 11 bases outside the gene matches. The germline CDR1 and CDR2 sequences are SGHRS and YFSETQ. Here the CDR3 reads CASSDKPQGTTDTQYF. The CDR3 nucleotides read TGCGCCAGCAGCGATAAGCCACAGGGGACAACAGATACGCAGTATTTT. The full variable domain, rest sourced from reference TRBV5-1 and TRBJ2-3, is KAGVTQTPRYLIKTRGQQVTLSCSPISGHRSVSWYQQTPGQGLQFLFEYFSETQRNKGNFPGRFSGRQFSNSRSEMNVSTLELGDSALYLCASSDKPQGTTDTQYFGPGTRLTVL.

The rearrangement joins TRBV6-1 to TRBJ2-7, with 8 bases that match TRBD2. Germline V lookup: CDR1 MNHNS, CDR2 SASEGT. The CDR3 loop spans 14 amino acids. Trimming at V came to 3 bases and at J to 2 bases, leaving 3 bases not matched to a gene. CDR3 in DNA: TGTGCCAGCAGTGAGGCGGGAGGCCCCTACGAGCAGTACTTC. Translated, it gives CASSEAGGPYEQYF.

The chain carries TRBV29-1 and TRBJ1-2; weak D call: TRBD1 (6 bases). CDR3 length: 14 amino acids. Per the germline V gene, CDR1 is SQVTM and CDR2 is ANQGSEA. V was shortened by 2 bases and J by 6 bases, with 16 bases between the two germline ends. In DNA form, the CDR3 reads TGCAGCGTTGAAATCGGCCAGGGGAGGAATGGCTACACCTTC. Its protein product is CSVEIGQGRNGYTF.

The chain links TRBV2 to TRBJ2-3; the D is unclear. Trimming removed 8 bases from V and 3 bases from J, with 6 bases in between. There are 11 residues in the CDR3. From germline, CDR1 is SNHLY and CDR2 FYNNEI. CDR3 loop: CASLTTDTQYF. For the CDR3, the DNA is TGTGCCAGCCTCACTACAGATACGCAGTATTTT.

The chain is built from TRBV7-2 and TRBJ1-2, with D tentatively TRBD1 (5 bases). This CDR3 spans 16 amino acids. Trimming removed 1 base from V and 7 bases from J, with 19 bases in between. Germline V lookup: CDR1 SGHTA, CDR2 FQGNSA. Here the CDR3 reads CASSLDGRRGRGGYTF. The CDR3 DNA reads TGTGCCAGCAGCTTAGACGGCCGCCGGGGCCGGGGTGGCTACACCTTC.

The table lists this clone with a count of one. The chain has TRBV2 and TRBJ2-1; 9 positions match TRBD2. V lost 5 bases, J lost 5 bases, and 1 base stayed unmatched. Germline CDR1 is SNHLY and CDR2 is FYNNEI. This CDR3 spans 13 amino acids. CDR3 amino acids: CASSLAGNNEQFF. In nucleotides, the CDR3 is TGTGCCAGCAGTCTAGCGGGGAACAATGAGCAGTTCTTC.

This clone was observed a single time. The chain carries TRBV6-1 and TRBJ1-1; 9 nucleotides agree with TRBD1. Per the germline V gene, CDR1 is MNHNS and CDR2 is SASEGT. With 3 bases clipped from V and 6 bases from J, the junction kept 8 bases outside the gene matches. The CDR3 extends over 15 amino acids. CDR3 region: CASSEPGQGIPEAFF. The CDR3 DNA follows: TGTGCCAGCAGTGAGCCGGGACAGGGCATCCCTGAAGCTTTCTTT.

V gene TRBV2 combines with J gene TRBJ1-5, with D unclear. V was pared by 5 bases and J by 1 base, with 12 bases between. CDR1 is SNHLY and CDR2 is FYNNEI in the germline V gene. This CDR3 is 15 amino acids long. The CDR3 bases are TGTGCCAGCAGTTTTGGTGGGAACAGCAATCAGCCCCAGCATTTT. It specifies CASSFGGNSNQPQHF.

The V call is TRBV6-1, the J call TRBJ1-2; D is perhaps TRBD1 (5 bases). This CDR3 is 12 amino acids long. V gave up 5 bases and J gave up 5 bases, with 9 bases separating them. The germline gives CDR1 MNHNS, CDR2 SASEGT. The CDR3, as DNA: TGTGCCAGCAGTAACAGGATGTATGGCTACACCTTC. This translates into CASSNRMYGYTF.

V gene TRBV2 combines with J gene TRBJ1-5; no firm D call. The CDR3 covers 14 residues. V lost 3 bases, J lost 7 bases, and 13 bases lay in between. Germline loops: CDR1 SNHLY, CDR2 FYNNEI. CDR3 nucleotides: TGTGCCAGCAGTGACTCAGACCCCCCCCAGCCCCAGCATTTT. It codes for CASSDSDPPQPQHF. The variable domain in full, with the rest retrieved from reference TRBV2 and TRBJ1-5, is EPEVTQTPSHQVTQMGQEVILRCVPISNHLYFYWYRQILGQKVEFLVSFYNNEISEKSEIFDDQFSVERPDGSNFTLKIRSTKLEDSAMYFCASSDSDPPQPQHFGDGTRLSIL.

This chain connects TRBV5-1 to TRBJ2-1; D is possibly TRBD2 (5 bases). V was clipped by 2 bases and J by 0 bases, with 9 bases between them. CDR1 and CDR2 (germline): SGHRS, YFSETQ. CDR3 size: 15 residues. CDR3: CASSLEGSSYNEQFF. In nucleotides, the CDR3 is TGCGCCAGCAGCTTAGAGGGCTCCTCCTACAATGAGCAGTTCTTC.

The rearrangement links TRBV6-1 to TRBJ1-4; possible D gene TRBD1, 6 bases. Trimming removed 5 bases at V and 8 bases at J, with 18 bases between. Looked up from germline, CDR1 is MNHNS and CDR2 is SASEGT. The CDR3 has 15 residues. The CDR3 loop is CASSKTQGMEEKLFF. The CDR3 DNA sequence: TGTGCCAGCAGTAAAACTCAGGGGATGGAGGAAAAACTGTTTTTT.

The V and J genes are TRBV27 and TRBJ2-7; 9 nucleotides match TRBD1. The germline V gene encodes CDR1 MNHEY and CDR2 SMNVEV (reference sequence). The trim removed 8 bases at V and 3 bases at J, leaving 5 bases unmatched. The CDR3 length is 13 residues. The CDR3 sequence is CASGQGKFYEQYF. The CDR3 DNA sequence: TGTGCCAGCGGACAGGGGAAATTCTACGAGCAGTACTTC.

This clone was observed a few times. The genes are TRBV19 and TRBJ1-5, with 9 bases that match TRBD1. The trim removed 6 bases at V and 4 bases at J, leaving 7 bases unmatched. The CDR3 spans 15 residues. The germline CDR1 and CDR2 sequences are LNHDA and SQIVND (reference sequence). CDR3 in amino acids: CASRPGTGKNQPQHF. Here the CDR3 DNA reads TGTGCCAGTAGACCCGGGACAGGGAAAAATCAGCCCCAGCATTTT.

The rearrangement links TRBV29-1 to TRBJ2-1, with D possibly matching TRBD1 (6 bases). The CDR3 spans 13 residues. The V gene lost 6 bases and the J gene lost 9 bases, with 18 bases spanning the gap. The V gene's germline CDR1 is SQVTM and CDR2 ANQGSEA. In nucleotides, the CDR3 is TGCAGCGTCTTCCCGATAGGGGGTAGTGAGCAGTTCTTC. Residues: CSVFPIGGSEQFF.

This clone was detected only a few times. The genes are TRBV6-5 and TRBJ1-1; D is undetermined. With 8 bases removed from V and 3 bases from J, the gap between germline ends came to 7 bases. The CDR3 sequence is 11 residues long. CDR1 MNHEY and CDR2 SVGAGI come from the germline V gene. CDR3: CASAKDTEAFF. The CDR3 nucleotides are TGTGCCAGCGCAAAGGACACTGAAGCTTTCTTT.

The chain employs TRBV29-1 and TRBJ1-3; D might be TRBD1 (5 bases). Trimming took 0 bases from V and 0 from J, leaving 12 bases between them. This CDR3 comprises 16 residues. From germline, CDR1 is SQVTM and CDR2 ANQGSEA. This CDR3 reads CSVEEGRKSSGNTIYF. In DNA form, the CDR3 reads TGCAGCGTTGAAGAGGGGCGGAAGAGCTCTGGAAACACCATATATTTT.

The rearrangement joins TRBV19 to TRBJ1-4, with D possibly matching TRBD1 (6 bases). Germline CDR1 is LNHDA and CDR2 is SQIVND (reference sequence). The CDR3 has 14 amino acids. The ends were cut back, 3 bases at V and 2 bases at J, with 7 bases in the middle. The chain's CDR3 is CASSIGGTNEKLFF. As DNA, the CDR3 is TGTGCCAGTAGTATCGGGGGCACTAATGAAAAACTGTTTTTT.

This rearrangement joins TRBV12-5 to TRBJ2-5, with D hard to call. CDR3 size: 16 residues. Trimming pared 1 base from V and 1 base from J, leaving 13 bases between. Germline loops: CDR1 LGHNT, CDR2 FRNRAP. Here the CDR3 reads CASGLGRPGGQETQYF. The DNA of the CDR3 is TGTGCTAGTGGTTTGGGCCGCCCAGGTGGCCAAGAGACCCAGTACTTC.

The chain joins TRBV5-6 to TRBJ1-1; weak D call: TRBD1 (6 bases). CDR1 and CDR2 from the germline V gene are SGHDT and YYEEEE. V lost 5 bases and J lost 1, with 15 bases in between. This CDR3 has 15 residues. CDR3 DNA: TGTGCCAGCAGTTTGCAGGACAGAGCGAACACTGAAGCTTTCTTT. It is translated as CASSLQDRANTEAFF.

This clone was observed a single time. This chain links TRBV2 with TRBJ1-6; D remains unclear. Deletions cut 4 bases from V and 7 bases from J, with 5 bases between. The CDR3 is 12 amino acids. Germline assignment: CDR1 SNHLY and CDR2 FYNNEI. The CDR3 region is CASSVPNSPLHF. The CDR3 DNA is TGTGCCAGCAGTGTTCCCAATTCACCCCTCCACTTT.

This chain connects TRBV12-5 to TRBJ1-1; D is unresolved. The CDR3 extends over 13 amino acids. V was clipped by 7 bases and J by 1 base, with 10 bases between them. Germline CDR1 and CDR2: LGHNT and FRNRAP. The CDR3 DNA reads as TGTGCTAGTGCCAGGACGGCGAACACTGAAGCTTTCTTT. Its translation: CASARTANTEAFF.

The chain joins TRBV7-9 to TRBJ2-2; D not certain. Germline V gene lookup returns CDR1 SEHNR and CDR2 FQNEAQ (reference sequence). Trimming stripped 2 bases from V and 6 bases from J, with 10 bases between. This CDR3 is built from 14 residues. The CDR3 here is CASSLYTSAGELFF. CDR3 coding DNA: TGTGCCAGCAGCTTATATACTTCGGCCGGGGAGCTGTTTTTT.

The chain uses TRBV12-5 and TRBJ2-1; tentatively, D is TRBD2 (6 bases). CDR3 length: 17 amino acids. Trimming left V 0 bases short and J 2 bases short, with 14 bases between. Germline V gene data show CDR1 as LGHNT and CDR2 as FRNRAP. The CDR3 loop reads CASGLVLGRHAYNEQFF. The CDR3 nucleotides are TGTGCTAGTGGTTTGGTACTTGGGAGGCATGCCTACAATGAGCAGTTCTTC.